A selection of T cell receptor beta chains follows, all from one sample in a study of blood T cell repertoires in COVID-19. Repertoires were generated with immunoSEQ multiplex PCR, while TCRdb's copy carries only in-frame clones and drops some. Of more than 95,000 clones in the sample, around 83% were seen once. Source material: peripheral blood. These receptors came from a woman aged 60-70 years in a cohort sampled during active or convalescent COVID-19. Both conserved end residues are part of each CDR3. Fields, in order: D gene, J gene, clone size, V gene, CDR3 protein, CDR3 DNA. A D gene is named only where the DNA matches it firmly. Size tells how often a clone was seen (once, few, many) or the class of an expanded clone, and some rows leave it out.

TRBD1 TRBJ1-2 few TRBV19 CASSMVRATGPYGYTF TGTGCCAGTAGTATGGTTAGGGCGACAGGGCCCTATGGCTACACCTTC
TRBD1 TRBJ2-7 . TRBV5-4 CASSSPGTGDSYEQYF TGTGCCAGCAGCTCCCCCGGGACAGGGGACTCCTACGAGCAGTACTTC
TRBD2 TRBJ2-7 . TRBV4-2 CASSQDSSLAGGSEQYF TGTGCCAGCAGCCAAGATAGTTCGCTAGCGGGAGGCTCCGAGCAGTACTTC
. TRBJ2-2 few TRBV5-5 CASSLPQGDTGELFF TGTGCCAGCAGCTTGCCACAGGGAGATACCGGGGAGCTGTTTTTT
. TRBJ1-2 . TRBV7-9 CASSLGTIGYGYTF TGTGCCAGCAGCCTCGGGACAATAGGCTATGGCTACACCTTC
. TRBJ1-6 . TRBV4-1 CASSQDGLPNSPLHF TGCGCCAGCAGCCAAGATGGCCTCCCTAATTCACCCCTCCACTTT
. TRBJ2-1 . TRBV30 CAWSGGDLGQFF TGTGCCTGGAGTGGTGGAGACCTGGGGCAGTTCTTC
. TRBJ1-5 . TRBV7-8 CASSLIQVNQPQHF TGTGCCAGCAGCTTAATACAGGTTAATCAGCCCCAGCATTTT
TRBD2 TRBJ2-7 . TRBV18 CASSPPGTSGGGNEQYF TGTGCCAGCTCACCACCCGGGACTAGCGGGGGGGGAAACGAGCAGTACTTC
TRBD1 TRBJ2-1 . TRBV3-1/TRBV3-2 CASSPGQPNEQFF TGTGCCAGCAGCCCGGGACAGCCTAATGAGCAGTTCTTC
TRBD1 TRBJ2-7 . TRBV9 CASSVEGDRVNEQYF TGTGCCAGCAGCGTAGAGGGGGACAGGGTCAACGAGCAGTACTTC
TRBD2 TRBJ2-1 . TRBV19 CASSQGLAGGSNEQFF TGTGCCAGTAGTCAGGGACTAGCGGGGGGTTCCAATGAGCAGTTCTTC
TRBD1 TRBJ1-2 . TRBV5-1 CASSWGQEHSYGYTF TGCGCCAGCAGCTGGGGACAGGAACATAGCTATGGCTACACCTTC
. TRBJ2-3 . TRBV4-1 CASSQDPGGWTDTQYF TGCGCCAGCAGCCAAGATCCCGGGGGTTGGACAGATACGCAGTATTTT
. TRBJ1-5 . TRBV3-1/TRBV3-2 CASSQGGDQPQHF TGTGCCAGCAGCCAAGGCGGCGATCAGCCCCAGCATTTT
. TRBJ2-5 . TRBV9 CASSVRGGETQYF TGTGCCAGCAGCGTCCGGGGAGGAGAGACCCAGTACTTC